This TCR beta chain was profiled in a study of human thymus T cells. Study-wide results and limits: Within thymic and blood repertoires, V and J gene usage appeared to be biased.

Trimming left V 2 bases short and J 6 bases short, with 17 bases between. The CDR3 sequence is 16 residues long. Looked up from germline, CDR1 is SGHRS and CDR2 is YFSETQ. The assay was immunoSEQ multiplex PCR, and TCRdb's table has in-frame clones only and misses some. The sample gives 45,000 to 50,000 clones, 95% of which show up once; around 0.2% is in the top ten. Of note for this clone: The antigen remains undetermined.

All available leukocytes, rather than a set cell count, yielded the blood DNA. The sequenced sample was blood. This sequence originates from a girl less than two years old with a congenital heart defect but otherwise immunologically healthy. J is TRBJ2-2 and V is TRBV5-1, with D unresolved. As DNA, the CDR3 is TGCGCCAGCAGCTTCCCTCTGGGTTTGGGCGCCGGGGAGCTGTTTTTT. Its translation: CASSFPLGLGAGELFF.